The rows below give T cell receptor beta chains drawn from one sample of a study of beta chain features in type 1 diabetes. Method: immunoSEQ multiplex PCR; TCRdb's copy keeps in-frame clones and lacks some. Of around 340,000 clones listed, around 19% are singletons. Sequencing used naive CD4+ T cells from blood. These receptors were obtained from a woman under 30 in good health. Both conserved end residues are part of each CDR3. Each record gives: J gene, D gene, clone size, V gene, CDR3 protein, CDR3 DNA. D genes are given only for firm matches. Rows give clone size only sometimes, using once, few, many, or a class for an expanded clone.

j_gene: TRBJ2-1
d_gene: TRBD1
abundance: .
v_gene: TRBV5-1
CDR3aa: CASSSLRQGDEQFF
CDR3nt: TGCGCCAGCAGCTCCCTCAGACAGGGCGATGAGCAGTTCTTC

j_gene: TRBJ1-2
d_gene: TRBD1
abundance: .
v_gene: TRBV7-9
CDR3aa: CASSLGTWVEGALHGYTF
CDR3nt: TGTGCCAGCAGCTTAGGCACCTGGGTGGAGGGGGCGTTACATGGCTACACCTTC

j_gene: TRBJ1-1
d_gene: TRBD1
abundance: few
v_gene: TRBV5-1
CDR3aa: CASRHRGVRDTEAFF
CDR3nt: TGCGCCAGCAGACACAGGGGAGTTCGGGACACTGAAGCTTTCTTT

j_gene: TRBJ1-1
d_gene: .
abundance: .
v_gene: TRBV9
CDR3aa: CASSAQVNTEAFF
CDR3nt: TGTGCCAGCAGCGCACAGGTGAACACTGAAGCTTTCTTT

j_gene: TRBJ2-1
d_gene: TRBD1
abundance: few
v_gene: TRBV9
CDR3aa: CASSESGQVIYNEQFF
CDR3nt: TGTGCCAGCAGCGAGTCGGGACAGGTAATTTACAATGAGCAGTTCTTC

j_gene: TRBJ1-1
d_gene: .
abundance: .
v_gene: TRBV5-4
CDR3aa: CASSLDTPNTEAFF
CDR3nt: TGTGCCAGCAGCTTAGACACACCGAACACTGAAGCTTTCTTT

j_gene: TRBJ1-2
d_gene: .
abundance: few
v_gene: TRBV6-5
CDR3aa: CASTAGELYGYTF
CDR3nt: TGTGCCAGTACTGCGGGGGAGCTATATGGCTACACCTTC

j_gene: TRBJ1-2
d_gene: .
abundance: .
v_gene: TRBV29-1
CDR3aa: CSAAGDYGYTF
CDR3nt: TGCAGCGCTGCAGGGGACTATGGCTACACCTTC

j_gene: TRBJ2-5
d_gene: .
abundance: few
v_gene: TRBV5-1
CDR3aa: CASSPAGAGETQYF
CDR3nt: TGCGCCAGCAGCCCCGCGGGGGCAGGGGAGACCCAGTACTTC

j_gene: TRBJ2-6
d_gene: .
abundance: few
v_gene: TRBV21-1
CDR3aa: CASSTRGGSGANVLTF
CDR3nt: TGTGCCAGCAGCACTAGGGGGGGGTCTGGGGCCAACGTCCTGACTTTC

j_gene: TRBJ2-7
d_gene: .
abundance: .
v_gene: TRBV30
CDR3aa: CAWSVQGEQYF
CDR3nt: TGTGCCTGGAGTGTACAGGGCGAGCAGTACTTC

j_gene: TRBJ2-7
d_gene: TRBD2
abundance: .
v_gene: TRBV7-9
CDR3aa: CASSLGVWTSGRRHEQYF
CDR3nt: TGTGCCAGCAGCTTAGGGGTCTGGACTAGCGGTAGGCGTCACGAGCAGTACTTC

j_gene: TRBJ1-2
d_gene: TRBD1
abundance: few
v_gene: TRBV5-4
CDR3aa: CASSLTGPNGYTF
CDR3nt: TGTGCCAGCAGCCTGACAGGGCCCAACGGCTACACCTTC

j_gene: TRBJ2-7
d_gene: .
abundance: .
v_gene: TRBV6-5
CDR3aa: CASSYRGILASEQYF
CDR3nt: TGTGCCAGCAGTTACCGAGGGATCCTCGCATCCGAGCAGTACTTC

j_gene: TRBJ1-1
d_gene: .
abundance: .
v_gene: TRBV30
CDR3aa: CAWSPENTEAFF
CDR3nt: TGTGCCTGGAGTCCAGAGAACACTGAAGCTTTCTTT

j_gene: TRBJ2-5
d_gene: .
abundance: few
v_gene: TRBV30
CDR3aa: CAWSWQFHETQYF
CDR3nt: TGTGCCTGGAGTTGGCAATTTCACGAGACCCAGTACTTC

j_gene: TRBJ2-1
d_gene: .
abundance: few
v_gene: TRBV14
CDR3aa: CASSPYLYNEQFF
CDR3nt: TGTGCCAGCAGCCCCTACTTGTACAATGAGCAGTTCTTC

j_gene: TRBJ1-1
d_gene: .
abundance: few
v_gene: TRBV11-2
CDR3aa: CASSLYRYTEAFF
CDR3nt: TGTGCCAGCAGCTTGTACAGGTACACTGAAGCTTTCTTT

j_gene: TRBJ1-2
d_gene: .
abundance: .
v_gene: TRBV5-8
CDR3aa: CASSLDGGGQRGYTF
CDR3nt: TGTGCCAGCAGCTTGGATGGGGGCGGACAGAGGGGCTACACCTTC

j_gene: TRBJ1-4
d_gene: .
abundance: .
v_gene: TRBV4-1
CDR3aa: CASSQDPLRGRHEKLFF
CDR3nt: TGCGCCAGCAGCCAAGATCCCCTCAGGGGTAGGCATGAAAAACTGTTTTTT

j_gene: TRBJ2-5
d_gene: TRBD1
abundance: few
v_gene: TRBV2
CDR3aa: CASSVTGEETQYF
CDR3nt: TGTGCCAGCAGTGTGACAGGGGAAGAGACCCAGTACTTC

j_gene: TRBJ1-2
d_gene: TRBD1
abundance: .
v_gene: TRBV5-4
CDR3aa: CASRRLGSGGDYGYTF
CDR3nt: TGTGCCAGCAGACGATTGGGTTCAGGGGGAGACTATGGCTACACCTTC

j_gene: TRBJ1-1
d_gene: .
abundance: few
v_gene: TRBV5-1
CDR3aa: CASTLPGEGTEAFF
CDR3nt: TGCGCCAGCACCTTGCCCGGGGAGGGCACTGAAGCTTTCTTT

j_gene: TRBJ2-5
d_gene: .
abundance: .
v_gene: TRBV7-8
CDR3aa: CASSLPPGETQYF
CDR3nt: TGTGCCAGCAGTCTTCCCCCGGGAGAGACCCAGTACTTC

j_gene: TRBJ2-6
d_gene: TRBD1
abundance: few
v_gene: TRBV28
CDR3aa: CASRRQGAANVLTF
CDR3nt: TGTGCCAGCAGGCGACAGGGGGCGGCCAACGTCCTGACTTTC

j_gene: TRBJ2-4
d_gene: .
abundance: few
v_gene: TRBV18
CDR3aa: CASSPLTVSNIQYF
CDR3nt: TGTGCCAGCTCACCCCTGACAGTCTCAAACATTCAGTACTTC

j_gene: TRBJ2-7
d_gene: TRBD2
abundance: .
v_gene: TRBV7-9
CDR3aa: CASSMTSGSYEQYF
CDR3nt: TGTGCCAGCAGCATGACTAGCGGGAGTTACGAGCAGTACTTC

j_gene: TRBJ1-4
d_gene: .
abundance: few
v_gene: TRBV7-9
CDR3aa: CASSLGGQTNEKLFF
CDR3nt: TGTGCCAGCAGCTTAGGGGGACAAACTAATGAAAAACTGTTTTTT